The sequence of this T cell receptor (beta chain) was determined in a study of shared clonotypes between healthy human individuals. Libraries were prepared by immunoSEQ multiplex PCR; TCRdb keeps only in-frame clonotypes and omits some of them. The repertoire includes some 2,400,000 clones, approximately 96% of them detected once, and less than 0.15% sits in the top ten. The CDR3 has 15 amino acids. Germline-derived CDR1 and CDR2 are MNHNS and SASEGT. With 4 bases clipped from V and 3 bases from J, the junction kept 7 bases outside the gene matches. The sequenced sample consisted of naive CD4+ T cells sorted from blood. Subset of the sample: CD45RA+ positively selected. J is TRBJ1-2 and V is TRBV6-1, with TRBD1 identical over 8 bases. This receptor was taken from a man between 18 and 35 years old in good health. The CDR3: CASSASQGAYYGYTF. For the CDR3, the DNA is TGTGCCAGCAGTGCATCTCAGGGGGCCTACTATGGCTACACCTTC.